The entry below gives a single TCR beta chain sequence along with its context. PCR amplification relied on 60 Vbeta primers (plus 13 Jbeta primers). Sequencing used immunoSEQ multiplex PCR; TCRdb keeps in-frame clones, though not all of them. The data hold about 70,000 clones, with 62% observed a single time. These data are taken from a study of cytomegalovirus exposure and HLA in healthy donors. What was sequenced was PBMCs. The sequence was obtained from a man aged 25-40 years in good health and CMV-seronegative.

This CDR3 reads CASKERGNYEQYF. The CDR3, as DNA: TGTGCCAGTAAGGAGCGGGGGAACTACGAGCAGTACTTC. The J gene is TRBJ2-7, the V gene TRBV19; 8 bases match TRBD2. CDR1 LNHDA and CDR2 SQIVND come from the germline V gene (reference sequence). The CDR3 spans 13 residues. Losses at the gene ends were 7 bases for V and 3 bases for J; bases not matched to a gene: 5. Together with reference TRBV19 and TRBJ2-7, the CDR3 gives the full variable domain: DGGITQSPKYLFRKEGQNVTLSCEQNLNHDAMYWYRQDPGQGLRLIYYSQIVNDFQKGDIAEGYSVSREKKESFPLTVTSAQKNPTAFYLCASKERGNYEQYFGPGTRLTVT.